This TCR beta chain was captured by sequencing in a study of blood T cells in healthy people across ages. Through a sample-barcoded 5' primer and a J-beta primer mix, a second PCR was run for roughly 7 to 11 cycles. Via MiXCR, TCRdb re-called the 5' RACE reads, giving one row per CDR3 protein. The data contain 550,000 to 700,000 distinct CDR3 sequences, approximately 30% of them singletons. Notes on this clonotype: Its antigen remains unidentified.

General study points: Long-lived and aged donors differed, with more naive CD4+ cells and higher diversity in the long-lived. No one knew whether donors had CMV, which possibly confounded expanded clonotype changes.

In germline, CDR1 is LNHDA, CDR2 SQIVND (reference sequence). The CDR3 consists of 15 residues. Material for sequencing was blood. This clonotype was sampled from a woman in her seventies in good health. This sequence joins TRBV19 and TRBJ2-7; 10 bases line up with TRBD1. The J call may be in error: the DNA end matches TRBJ2-1 better. The CDR3 DNA follows: TGTGCCAGTACCCCGACAGGGGGCGCGAGGAATGAGCAGTTCTTC. It codes for CASTPTGGARNEQFF.